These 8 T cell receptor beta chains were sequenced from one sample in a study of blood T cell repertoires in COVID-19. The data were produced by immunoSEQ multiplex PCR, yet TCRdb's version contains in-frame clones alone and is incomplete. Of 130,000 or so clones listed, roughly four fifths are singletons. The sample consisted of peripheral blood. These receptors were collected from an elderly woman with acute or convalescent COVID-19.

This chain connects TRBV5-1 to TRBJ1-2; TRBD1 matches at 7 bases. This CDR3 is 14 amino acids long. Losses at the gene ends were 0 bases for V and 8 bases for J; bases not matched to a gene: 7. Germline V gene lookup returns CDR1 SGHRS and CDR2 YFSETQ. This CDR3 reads CASSLEARGYGYTF. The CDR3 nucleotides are TGCGCCAGCAGCTTGGAGGCCAGGGGGTACGGCTACACCTTC. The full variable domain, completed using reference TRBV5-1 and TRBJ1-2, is KAGVTQTPRYLIKTRGQQVTLSCSPISGHRSVSWYQQTPGQGLQFLFEYFSETQRNKGNFPGRFSGRQFSNSRSEMNVSTLELGDSALYLCASSLEARGYGYTFGSGTRLTVV.

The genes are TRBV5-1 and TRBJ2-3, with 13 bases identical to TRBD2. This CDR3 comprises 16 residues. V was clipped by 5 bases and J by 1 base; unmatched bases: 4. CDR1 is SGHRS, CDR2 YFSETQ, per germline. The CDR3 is CASSRGTSGGTDTQYF. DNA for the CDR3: TGCGCCAGCAGTCGTGGGACTAGCGGGGGCACAGATACGCAGTATTTT.

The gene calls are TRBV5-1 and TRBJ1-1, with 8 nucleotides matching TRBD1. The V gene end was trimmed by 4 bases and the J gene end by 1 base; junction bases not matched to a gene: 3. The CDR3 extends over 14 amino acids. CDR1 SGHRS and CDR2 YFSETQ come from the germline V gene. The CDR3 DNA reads TGCGCCAGCAGCGCGGGACAGGCGAACACTGAAGCTTTCTTT. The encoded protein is CASSAGQANTEAFF.

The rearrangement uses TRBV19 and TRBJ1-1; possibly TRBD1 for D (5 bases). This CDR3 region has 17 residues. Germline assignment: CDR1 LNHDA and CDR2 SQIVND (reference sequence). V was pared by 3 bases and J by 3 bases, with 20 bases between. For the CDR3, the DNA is TGTGCCAGTAGTATTCTGGTCGTCGGTGGACACCACACTGAAGCTTTCTTT. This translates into CASSILVVGGHHTEAFF.

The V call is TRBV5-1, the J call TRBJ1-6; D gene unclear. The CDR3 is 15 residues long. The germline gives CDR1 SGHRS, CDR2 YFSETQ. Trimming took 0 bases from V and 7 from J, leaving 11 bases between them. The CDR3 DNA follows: TGCGCCAGCAGCTTGGGGTCCGGGTCCAATTCACCCCTCCACTTT. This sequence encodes CASSLGSGSNSPLHF.

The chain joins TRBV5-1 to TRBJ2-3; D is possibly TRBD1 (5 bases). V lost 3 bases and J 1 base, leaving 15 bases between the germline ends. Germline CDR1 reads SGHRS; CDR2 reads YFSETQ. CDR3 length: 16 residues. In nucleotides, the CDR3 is TGCGCCAGCAGCTCCGGACAAGATACCCGCACAGATACGCAGTATTTT. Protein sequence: CASSSGQDTRTDTQYF.

The CDR3 DNA reads TGTGCCTGGAGTGGGAGGGAGACGTACTTC. It translates to CAWSGRETYF. The genes are TRBV30 and TRBJ2-7, with D possibly matching TRBD2 (6 bases). The CDR3 extends over 10 amino acids. Deletions cut 1 base from V and 12 bases from J, with 10 bases between. From germline, CDR1 is GTSNPN and CDR2 SVGIG (reference sequence).

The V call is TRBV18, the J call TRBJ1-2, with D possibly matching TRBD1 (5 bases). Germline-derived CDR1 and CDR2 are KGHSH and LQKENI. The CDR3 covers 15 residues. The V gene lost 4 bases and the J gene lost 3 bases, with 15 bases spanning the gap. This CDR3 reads CASSRGGDADYGYTF. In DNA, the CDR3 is TGTGCCAGCTCACGGGGCGGCGACGCGGACTATGGCTACACCTTC.